The sequence of this T cell receptor (beta chain) was determined in a study of cytomegalovirus exposure and HLA in healthy donors. This CDR3 is built from 13 residues. The germline gives CDR1 MDHEN, CDR2 SYDVKM. V shed 4 bases and J 5 bases; nucleotides not matched to a gene: 1. The PCR made use of 60 Vbeta and 13 Jbeta primers. Measured with immunoSEQ multiplex PCR; TCRdb has only the in-frame clones, and not every one. The sample carries about 150,000 clones, approximately 60% recorded once. Concerning this clone: Other DNA sequences within the sample encode an identical CDR3.

The sequencing input was PBMCs. The sequence derives from a woman aged 55-69 years in good health and CMV-seropositive. This sequence joins TRBV28 and TRBJ1-2, with TRBD1 matching over 10 bases. The CDR3 DNA reads as TGTGCCAGCAGTTCGGACAGGGGGTATGGCTACACCTTC. Translated: CASSSDRGYGYTF.